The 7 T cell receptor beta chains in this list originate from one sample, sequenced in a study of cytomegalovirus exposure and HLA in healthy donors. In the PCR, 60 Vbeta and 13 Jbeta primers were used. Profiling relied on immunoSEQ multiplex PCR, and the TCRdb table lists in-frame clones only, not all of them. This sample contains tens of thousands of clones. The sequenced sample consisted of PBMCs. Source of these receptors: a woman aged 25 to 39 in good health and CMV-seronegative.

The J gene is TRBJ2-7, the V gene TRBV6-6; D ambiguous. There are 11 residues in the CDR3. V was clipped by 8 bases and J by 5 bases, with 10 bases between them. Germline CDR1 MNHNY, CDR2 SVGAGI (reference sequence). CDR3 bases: TGTGCCAGCGAGGTGTCCAACGAGCAGTACTTC. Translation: CASEVSNEQYF.

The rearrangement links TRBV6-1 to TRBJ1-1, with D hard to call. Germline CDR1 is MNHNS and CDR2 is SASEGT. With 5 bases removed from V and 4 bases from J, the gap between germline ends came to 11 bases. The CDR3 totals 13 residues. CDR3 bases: TGTGCCAGCAGTCAGTCTCCGGGCACTGAAGCTTTCTTT. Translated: CASSQSPGTEAFF.

The CDR3 nucleotides read TGTGCCAGCGCCCCCCAGGGACTAGCGGTCACCGGGGAGCTGTTTTTT. Translation: CASAPQGLAVTGELFF. The rearrangement links TRBV4-2 to TRBJ2-2; 11 bases fit TRBD2. The CDR3 is 16 amino acids. Germline trimming cut 8 bases from V and 4 bases from J; bases unmatched to any gene: 9. Germline CDR1 and CDR2: LGHNA and YNFKEQ.

In DNA, the CDR3 is TGTGCCAGCAGCGGAATAGCGGGGGGGCCGGATAATGACCCCACAGATACGCAGTATTTT. As protein: CASSGIAGGPDNDPTDTQYF. The V and J genes are TRBV9 and TRBJ2-3; 11 nucleotides align to TRBD2. Trimming cost V 3 bases and J 2 bases; bases outside gene matches: 17. This CDR3 region has 20 residues. CDR1 is SGDLS and CDR2 is YYNGEE in the germline V gene.

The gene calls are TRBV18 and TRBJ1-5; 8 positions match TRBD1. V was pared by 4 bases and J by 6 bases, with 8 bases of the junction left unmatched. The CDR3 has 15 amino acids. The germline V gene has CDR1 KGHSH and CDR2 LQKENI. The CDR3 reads CASSLGQEKGQPQHF. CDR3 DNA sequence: TGTGCCAGCTCACTGGGACAGGAAAAAGGTCAGCCCCAGCATTTT. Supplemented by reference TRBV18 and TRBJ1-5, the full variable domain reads NAGVMQNPRHLVRRRGQEARLRCSPMKGHSHVYWYRQLPEEGLKFMVYLQKENIIDESGMPKERFSAEFPKEGPSILRIQQVVRGDSAAYFCASSLGQEKGQPQHFGDGTRLSIL.

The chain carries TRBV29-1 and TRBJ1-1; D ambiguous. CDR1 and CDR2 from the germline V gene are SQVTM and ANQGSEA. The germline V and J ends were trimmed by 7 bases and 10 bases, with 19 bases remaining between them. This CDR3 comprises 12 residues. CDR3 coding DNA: TGCAGCGATTCATCATCCCGCCGCGGAGCTTTCTTT. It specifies CSDSSSRRGAFF.

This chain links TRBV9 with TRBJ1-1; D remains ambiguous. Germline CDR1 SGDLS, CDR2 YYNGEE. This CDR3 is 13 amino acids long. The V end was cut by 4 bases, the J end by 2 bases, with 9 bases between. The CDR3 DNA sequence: TGTGCCAGCAGCCCCTCGAGCAACACTGAAGCTTTCTTT. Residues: CASSPSSNTEAFF.